These T cell receptor beta chains were read from a single sample in a study of OX40 agonist ivuxolimab in advanced cancers. Some clones are missing from TCRdb's copy, which holds only in-frame ones; the method was immunoSEQ multiplex PCR. Of around 62,000 clones listed, over 75% are singletons. The sample was CD4+ or CD8+ T cells sorted from blood, taken in a trial of the OX40 agonist ivuxolimab. These receptors were obtained from an adult with an advanced solid tumor such as melanoma, head and neck, liver or kidney cancer. Each CDR3 is given with its conserved first and last residue. Each record gives: J gene, V gene, CDR3 length, D gene, CDR3 protein, CDR3 DNA. The D gene is left open where the match is weak.

j_call: TRBJ2-5
v_call: TRBV27
cdr3_length: 14
d_call: .
cdr3_aa: CASSLYGVEETQYF
cdr3_nt: TGTGCCAGCAGTTTATACGGAGTAGAAGAGACCCAGTACTTC

j_call: TRBJ2-1
v_call: TRBV4-1
cdr3_length: 18
d_call: .
cdr3_aa: CASSQALFGARLYNEQFF
cdr3_nt: TGCGCCAGCAGCCAAGCTCTATTTGGCGCGCGACTCTACAATGAGCAGTTCTTC

j_call: TRBJ2-1
v_call: TRBV6-6
cdr3_length: 16
d_call: TRBD2
cdr3_aa: CASSYYLAGGNNEQFF
cdr3_nt: TGTGCCAGCAGTTACTATTTGGCGGGGGGAAACAATGAGCAGTTCTTC

j_call: TRBJ1-1
v_call: TRBV5-1
cdr3_length: 14
d_call: .
cdr3_aa: CASSLDGVGTEAFF
cdr3_nt: TGCGCCAGCAGCTTGGATGGTGTCGGAACCGAAGCTTTCTTT

j_call: TRBJ2-7
v_call: TRBV2
cdr3_length: 13
d_call: .
cdr3_aa: CASSGGPSYEQYF
cdr3_nt: TGTGCCAGCAGTGGGGGGCCTTCCTACGAGCAGTACTTC

j_call: TRBJ1-5
v_call: TRBV11-3
cdr3_length: 14
d_call: TRBD1
cdr3_aa: CASSLGTGGQPQHF
cdr3_nt: TGTGCCAGCAGCTTAGGGACAGGGGGTCAGCCCCAGCATTTT

j_call: TRBJ1-2
v_call: TRBV19
cdr3_length: 16
d_call: TRBD1
cdr3_aa: CASSTSGTGGGYGYTF
cdr3_nt: TGTGCCAGTAGTACCTCCGGGACAGGGGGAGGGTATGGCTACACCTTC

j_call: TRBJ2-1
v_call: TRBV7-3
cdr3_length: 14
d_call: TRBD1
cdr3_aa: CASSLRGQGSEQFF
cdr3_nt: TGTGCCAGCAGCTTAAGGGGACAGGGCTCCGAGCAGTTCTTC

j_call: TRBJ1-5
v_call: TRBV29-1
cdr3_length: 15
d_call: TRBD1
cdr3_aa: CSVIISGQGNQPQHF
cdr3_nt: TGCAGCGTTATTATTTCGGGACAGGGCAATCAGCCCCAGCATTTT

j_call: TRBJ1-3
v_call: TRBV25-1
cdr3_length: 14
d_call: .
cdr3_aa: CASSPPYSGNTIYF
cdr3_nt: TGTGCCAGCAGTCCCCCTTACTCTGGAAACACCATATATTTT

j_call: TRBJ2-2
v_call: TRBV12-5
cdr3_length: 17
d_call: TRBD1
cdr3_aa: CASGLDRDRGLFGELFF
cdr3_nt: TGTGCTAGTGGTCTTGACCGGGACAGGGGGCTTTTCGGGGAGCTGTTTTTT

j_call: TRBJ2-3
v_call: TRBV7-2
cdr3_length: 15
d_call: .
cdr3_aa: CASSLAGGRTDTQYF
cdr3_nt: TGTGCCAGCAGCTTAGCGGGGGGACGCACAGATACGCAGTATTTT

j_call: TRBJ2-2
v_call: TRBV27
cdr3_length: 14
d_call: .
cdr3_aa: CASSLSWNTGELFF
cdr3_nt: TGTGCCAGCAGTTTGTCCTGGAACACCGGGGAGCTGTTTTTT

j_call: TRBJ2-3
v_call: TRBV29-1
cdr3_length: 14
d_call: TRBD2
cdr3_aa: CSVVRGVSTDTQYF
cdr3_nt: TGCAGCGTTGTACGGGGGGTAAGCACAGATACGCAGTATTTT

j_call: TRBJ1-1
v_call: TRBV9
cdr3_length: 15
d_call: .
cdr3_aa: CASSADPRAGTEAFF
cdr3_nt: TGTGCCAGCAGCGCCGATCCGCGAGCGGGAACTGAAGCTTTCTTT

j_call: TRBJ1-2
v_call: TRBV6-5
cdr3_length: 12
d_call: .
cdr3_aa: CASTYGGVDYTF
cdr3_nt: TGTGCCAGCACCTACGGGGGGGTCGACTACACCTTC

j_call: TRBJ1-5
v_call: TRBV1
cdr3_length: 17
d_call: .
cdr3_aa: CTSSQDNPRHFNQPQHF
cdr3_nt: TGCACCAGCAGCCAAGATAATCCCCGACACTTCAATCAGCCCCAGCATTTT

j_call: TRBJ1-5
v_call: TRBV4-3
cdr3_length: 16
d_call: TRBD1
cdr3_aa: CASSLRTGDSNQPQHF
cdr3_nt: TGCGCCAGCAGCCTCCGGACAGGAGATAGCAATCAGCCCCAGCATTTT

j_call: TRBJ2-1
v_call: TRBV9
cdr3_length: 15
d_call: TRBD1
cdr3_aa: CASSYGQGISNEQFF
cdr3_nt: TGTGCCAGCAGCTACGGACAGGGGATCAGCAATGAGCAGTTCTTC

j_call: TRBJ2-1
v_call: TRBV15
cdr3_length: 14
d_call: TRBD1
cdr3_aa: CATSRTRTGHEQFF
cdr3_nt: TGTGCCACCAGCAGAACACGGACAGGGCATGAGCAGTTCTTC

j_call: TRBJ2-1
v_call: TRBV18
cdr3_length: 15
d_call: .
cdr3_aa: CASSPSWDSYNEQFF
cdr3_nt: TGTGCCAGCTCACCTAGTTGGGACTCCTACAATGAGCAGTTCTTC

j_call: TRBJ1-4
v_call: TRBV6-6
cdr3_length: 14
d_call: TRBD1
cdr3_aa: CASGSGTGYEKLFF
cdr3_nt: TGTGCCAGCGGCTCCGGGACAGGGTATGAAAAACTGTTTTTT

j_call: TRBJ1-1
v_call: TRBV6-5
cdr3_length: 13
d_call: TRBD1
cdr3_aa: CASSYTRGRGHHF
cdr3_nt: TGTGCCAGCAGTTACACCAGGGGTAGGGGGCATCACTTT

j_call: TRBJ2-1
v_call: TRBV2
cdr3_length: 13
d_call: .
cdr3_aa: CASSFRINNEQFF
cdr3_nt: TGTGCCAGCTCGTTCCGGATTAACAATGAGCAGTTCTTC

j_call: TRBJ1-2
v_call: TRBV15
cdr3_length: 11
d_call: .
cdr3_aa: CATGAPYGYTF
cdr3_nt: TGTGCCACCGGGGCCCCCTATGGCTACACCTTC

j_call: TRBJ1-2
v_call: TRBV4-3
cdr3_length: 15
d_call: .
cdr3_aa: CASSQDGRAVYGYTF
cdr3_nt: TGCGCCAGCAGCCAAGATGGTAGAGCAGTTTATGGCTACACCTTC